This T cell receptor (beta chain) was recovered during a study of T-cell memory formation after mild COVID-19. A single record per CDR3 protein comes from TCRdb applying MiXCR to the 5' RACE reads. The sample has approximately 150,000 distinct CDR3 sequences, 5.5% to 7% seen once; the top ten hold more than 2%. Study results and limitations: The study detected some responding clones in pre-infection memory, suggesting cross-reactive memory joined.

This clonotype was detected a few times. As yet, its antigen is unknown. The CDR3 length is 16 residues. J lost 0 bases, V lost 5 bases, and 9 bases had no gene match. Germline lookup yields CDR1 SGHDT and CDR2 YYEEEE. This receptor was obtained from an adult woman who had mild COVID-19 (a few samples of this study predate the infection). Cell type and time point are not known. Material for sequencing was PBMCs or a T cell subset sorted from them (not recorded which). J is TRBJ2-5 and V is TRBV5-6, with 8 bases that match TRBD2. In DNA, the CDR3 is TGTGCCAGCAGTTTTACTAGCGGAGCGTACCAAGAGACCCAGTACTTC. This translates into CASSFTSGAYQETQYF. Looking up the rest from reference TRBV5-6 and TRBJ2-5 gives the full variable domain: DAGVTQSPTHLIKTRGQQVTLRCSPKSGHDTVSWYQQALGQGPQFIFQYYEEEERQRGNFPDRFSGHQFPNYSSELNVNALLLGDSALYLCASSFTSGAYQETQYFGPGTRLLVL.